This TCR beta chain was captured in a study of T cells in Graves' hyperthyroidism and ophthalmopathy. For the study at large: At the time of initial diagnosis and before any treatment, peripheral blood was collected.

Details on this clonotype: The antigen remains unidentified.

The CDR3 regions of TCR beta were amplified from RNA transcripts. TCR CDR3 underwent first-round RT-PCR with the HTBI primer set. TCRdb itself ran the multiplex PCR reads through MiXCR, one entry per CDR3 protein. The top ten clones hold roughly 60% of a sample with hundreds of thousands of distinct CDR3 sequences, 22% of them seen once. Diagnosis rested on symptoms, serum thyroxine and TRAb, thyroid ultrasound, and orbital computed tomography. Overall study findings and caveats: With a median lead of around 5.9 months before onset, the model predicted ophthalmopathy. The blood repertoire included most of the expanded thyroid clonotypes above 0.001.

The source of this sequence is a man in his thirties or forties with Graves' ophthalmopathy. The material sequenced was blood.

Here the CDR3 DNA reads TGCGCCAGCAGCTTGTCGGCGGCATATGGCTACACCTTC. Translating gives CASSLSAAYGYTF. The chain joins TRBV5-1 to TRBJ1-2; D is unresolved. V was shortened by 1 base and J by 5 bases, with 9 bases between the two germline ends. CDR3 length: 13 residues. The germline V gene has CDR1 SGHRS and CDR2 YFSETQ.